The subject of this entry is one T cell receptor beta chain. Its specificity is unknown. This specimen belongs to a study of cytomegalovirus exposure and HLA in healthy donors. Study results and limitations: High sensitivity and specificity were reportedly achieved when the classifier diagnosed cytomegalovirus status.

The ends lost 3 bases at V and 2 bases at J; junction bases unmatched: 7. Germline V gene lookup returns CDR1 MDHEN and CDR2 SYDVKM. The CDR3 sequence is 15 residues long. Only in-frame clones appear in the TCRdb table, and some are missing; sequencing was by immunoSEQ multiplex PCR. The sample comprises under 250,000 clones, around 86% of which are singletons, and roughly 2% rests with the top ten. The donors were members of the validation cohort comprising over 90 subjects, separate from the approximately 700-subject first cohort. Specimen: PBMCs. This rearrangement joins TRBV28 to TRBJ2-7; 7 bases match TRBD2. The clonotype was recovered from a woman younger than 35 in good health and CMV-seropositive. The CDR3 coding sequence is TGTGCCAGCAGTTTGCCCGCTAGCGGCCCCTACGAGCAGTACTTC. Translating it yields CASSLPASGPYEQYF. The full variable domain, in which reference TRBV28 and TRBJ2-7 provide the parts outside the CDR3, is DVKVTQSSRYLVKRTGEKVFLECVQDMDHENMFWYRQDPGLGLRLIYFSYDVKMKEKGDIPEGYSVSREKKERFSLILESASTNQTSMYLCASSLPASGPYEQYFGPGTRLTVT.